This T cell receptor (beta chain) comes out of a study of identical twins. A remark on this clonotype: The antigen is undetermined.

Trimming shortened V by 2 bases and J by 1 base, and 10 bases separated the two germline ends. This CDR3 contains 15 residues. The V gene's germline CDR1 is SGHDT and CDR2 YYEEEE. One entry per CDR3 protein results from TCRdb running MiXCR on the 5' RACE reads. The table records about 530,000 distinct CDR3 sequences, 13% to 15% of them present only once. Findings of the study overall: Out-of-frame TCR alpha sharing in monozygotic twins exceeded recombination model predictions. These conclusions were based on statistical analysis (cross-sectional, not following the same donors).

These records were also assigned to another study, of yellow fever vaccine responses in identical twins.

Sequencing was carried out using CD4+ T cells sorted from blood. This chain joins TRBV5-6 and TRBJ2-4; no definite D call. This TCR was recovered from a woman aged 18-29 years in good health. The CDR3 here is CASSFDVGAKNIQYF. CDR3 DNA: TGTGCCAGCAGCTTTGACGTTGGGGCCAAAAACATTCAGTACTTC.